This T cell receptor beta chain was documented in a study of T cells in Graves' hyperthyroidism and ophthalmopathy. The hyperthyroidism patients had all been newly diagnosed, and their disease duration was under 2 months. Their ages ranged from 18 to 65 years. Not enrolled were patients with uncontrolled infection, other autoimmune disease, pregnancy or lactation. This clonotype was observed many times. Its antigen is as yet unknown. From RNA transcripts, TCR beta CDR3 regions were amplified. The primer set for the first-round RT-PCR of the TCR CDR3 was HTBI. TCRdb processed the multiplex PCR reads anew with MiXCR; each CDR3 protein has one entry. The sample lists under 350,000 distinct CDR3 sequences, roughly 21% occurring once. Study-wide results and limits: Blood also showed most of the thyroid clonotypes that were expanded above 0.001.

V dropped 2 bases and J dropped 4; count of bases not matched to a gene: 8. The CDR3 spans 16 residues. Germline V gene lookup returns CDR1 SGHRS and CDR2 YFSETQ. What was sequenced was blood. The receptor was derived from a woman aged 45-60 years with Graves' hyperthyroidism. The V call is TRBV5-1, the J call TRBJ2-5; 10 nucleotides agree with TRBD1. The CDR3 DNA follows: TGCGCCAGCAGCTTTGGACAGGGGGGATCCGGAGAGACCCAGTACTTC. Translating gives CASSFGQGGSGETQYF.